Listed below are T cell receptor beta chains from one sample, sequenced in a study of spatial heterogeneity in lung cancer. One entry per CDR3 protein results from TCRdb running MiXCR on the 5' RACE reads. The table has about 27,000 distinct CDR3 sequences, just over 7% seen once. The specimen comprised lung tumor tissue, sampled at surgery. The receptors come from a male donor with early-stage non-small cell lung cancer. The CDR3 runs from the conserved cysteine through the conserved F or W. The D gene is left open where the match is weak. Rows may omit the clone size; those that give it use once, few, many or a size class.

TRBV6-6	.	many	13	TRBJ1-2	TGTGCCAGCAGTTACCCATTACGGGGTGGCTACACCTTC	CASSYPLRGGYTF
TRBV5-1	TRBD2	few	15	TRBJ2-3	TGCGCCAGCAGCTCGGAGCTAGCGGGGGCAGATACGCAGTATTTT	CASSSELAGADTQYF
TRBV28	.	few	15	TRBJ1-6	TGTGCCAGCAGTTTTTTAAGGCAGGAGGGTTCACCCCTCCACTTT	CASSFLRQEGSPLHF
TRBV4-2	.	.	17	TRBJ2-6	TGTGCCAGCAGCCAAGATAACCGGAACTCTGGGGCCAACGTCCTGACTTTC	CASSQDNRNSGANVLTF
TRBV6-5	.	many	15	TRBJ2-1	TGTGCCAGCAGTTACAGGGACGGAGCCTACAATGAGCAGTTCTTC	CASSYRDGAYNEQFF
TRBV4-3	.	many	16	TRBJ2-6	TGCGCCAGCAGCCAAGATCGGCGAGGTGGGGCCAACGTCCTGACTTTC	CASSQDRRGGANVLTF
TRBV12-3/TRBV12-4	.	.	13	TRBJ2-5	TGTGCCAGCAGGCTGGACATGCAAGAGACCCAGTACTTC	CASRLDMQETQYF
TRBV2	.	many	14	TRBJ2-3	TGTGCCGGGGGGGCCCAGGGTACGAAAGATACGCAGTATTTT	CAGGAQGTKDTQYF
TRBV20-1	TRBD1	few	15	TRBJ1-3	TGCAGTGCTAGACCCCCCGGGACAGGGCGAAACACCATATATTTT	CSARPPGTGRNTIYF
TRBV6-2/TRBV6-3	TRBD1	many	14	TRBJ2-7	TGTGCCAGCAAATCCTTGGACAGGGACCACGAGCAGTACTTC	CASKSLDRDHEQYF
TRBV2	.	many	14	TRBJ1-5	TGTGCCAGCAGTTTGCTGGGGTCGGGACAGCCCCAGCATTTT	CASSLLGSGQPQHF
TRBV20-1	.	medium-sized	14	TRBJ1-1	TGCAGTGCTAGAGATGAAGGGAGGAACACTGAAGCTTTCTTT	CSARDEGRNTEAFF
TRBV6-2/TRBV6-3	.	many	14	TRBJ2-3	TGTGCCAGCAGTTACGTGACATACACAGATACGCAGTATTTT	CASSYVTYTDTQYF
TRBV12-3/TRBV12-4	.	medium-sized	16	TRBJ1-5	TGTGCCAGCTCTAGGGGTAGAAAGTCGGGCAATCAGCCCCAGCATTTT	CASSRGRKSGNQPQHF
TRBV20-1	.	many	13	TRBJ1-2	TGCAGTGCTTACCCTGAGGGAGACTATGGCTACACCTTC	CSAYPEGDYGYTF
TRBV3-1	TRBD2	few	17	TRBJ2-3	TGTGCCAGCAGCCAAACTAGCGGGGGCATTTCCACAGATACGCAGTATTTT	CASSQTSGGISTDTQYF
TRBV6-5	.	many	18	TRBJ2-6	TGTGCCAGCAGTCTCATGGCATTCTATGGCTCTGGGGCCAACGTCCTGACTTTC	CASSLMAFYGSGANVLTF
TRBV20-1	.	.	13	TRBJ2-2	TGCAGTGCTACCTGGGAGACCACCGGGGAGCTGTTTTTT	CSATWETTGELFF
TRBV12-3/TRBV12-4	.	few	11	TRBJ1-5	TGTGCCAGCAGTTTGGGGGGGCCCCAGCATTTT	CASSLGGPQHF
TRBV29-1	.	many	13	TRBJ2-7	TGCAGCGTTGTGGAGGGTGGCCCCTACGAGCAGTACTTC	CSVVEGGPYEQYF
TRBV7-9	.	many	13	TRBJ2-2	TGTGCCAGCAGCTTAGTAATCGCCGGGGAGCTGTTTTTT	CASSLVIAGELFF
TRBV7-2	.	many	12	TRBJ1-4	TGTGCCAGCAGCTGGGGTGGGGGAAAACTGTTTTTT	CASSWGGGKLFF
TRBV10-3	TRBD1	many	12	TRBJ1-1	TGTGCCACCTTTGACAGGGGCATAGAAGCTTTCTTT	CATFDRGIEAFF
TRBV10-3	.	many	13	TRBJ1-2	TGTGCCATCAGTGGAGGCTCGTGGGATGGCTACACCTTC	CAISGGSWDGYTF
TRBV28	.	many	12	TRBJ2-3	TGTGCCAGCAGTCCCCGAGCAGATACGCAGTATTTT	CASSPRADTQYF
TRBV10-2	.	many	12	TRBJ1-2	TGCGCCAGCACCCAGGAAGGTTATGGCTACACCTTC	CASTQEGYGYTF
TRBV15	.	many	13	TRBJ1-1	TGTGCCACCAGCAGAGTAGGGGGCACTGAAGCTTTCTTT	CATSRVGGTEAFF
TRBV7-2	TRBD2	few	15	TRBJ2-3	TGTGCCAGCAGCTCGAGCGGGGGGGCCGGTGATACGCAGTATTTT	CASSSSGGAGDTQYF
TRBV6-2/TRBV6-3	.	many	11	TRBJ1-1	TGTGCCAGCAGTGACACAGCTGAAGCTTTCTTT	CASSDTAEAFF
TRBV20-1	.	many	13	TRBJ1-4	TGCAGTGCTAGAGATTTGGATACTGAAAAACTGTTTTTT	CSARDLDTEKLFF
TRBV10-3	.	many	14	TRBJ2-7	TGTGCCATCAGTGCCTCCTCCGGGGTACACGAGCAGTACTTC	CAISASSGVHEQYF
TRBV20-1	.	many	14	TRBJ2-1	TGCAGTGCTACGGCCCGAAGCTCCTACAATGAGCAGTTCTTC	CSATARSSYNEQFF
TRBV10-3	.	.	16	TRBJ1-2	TGTGCCATCAGTGCGAGGAGGGGAGAAACTAACTATGGCTACACCTTC	CAISARRGETNYGYTF
TRBV12-3/TRBV12-4	.	.	13	TRBJ1-6	TGTGCCAGCCATCAAGGGGGGGATTCACCCCTCCACTTT	CASHQGGDSPLHF
TRBV28	.	many	13	TRBJ2-3	TGTGCCAGCAGTTGGGGGAGAGCAGATACGCAGTATTTT	CASSWGRADTQYF
TRBV7-2	.	many	15	TRBJ2-3	TGTGCCAGCAGCTTAGCTCCACTAAGTGCAGATACGCAGTATTTT	CASSLAPLSADTQYF
TRBV28	.	.	13	TRBJ2-7	TGTGCCAGCACCCTCGAAGGGACCTACGAGCAGTACTTC	CASTLEGTYEQYF
TRBV7-8	.	many	15	TRBJ1-6	TGTGCCAGCAGCTTAGAAGGTCTCAATAATTCACCCCTCCACTTT	CASSLEGLNNSPLHF
TRBV6-6	.	few	16	TRBJ2-7	TGTGCCAGCAGGCCCCCCTCAGGGGTCAGGACCTACGAGCAGTACTTC	CASRPPSGVRTYEQYF
TRBV3-1	.	many	16	TRBJ2-1	TGTGCCAGCAGTCCCTGGGAGGACTCTAACTTCAATGAGCAGTTCTTC	CASSPWEDSNFNEQFF
TRBV6-5	.	many	12	TRBJ1-1	TGTGCCAGCAATACGGGGGACACTGAAGCTTTCTTT	CASNTGDTEAFF
TRBV7-2	TRBD1	few	14	TRBJ1-5	TGTGCCAGCAGCGCTGGGACAGATAATCAGCCCCAGCATTTT	CASSAGTDNQPQHF
TRBV7-9	.	many	12	TRBJ2-7	TGTGCCAGCAGCTTAGCCGGGCACCCCGTCTACTTC	CASSLAGHPVYF
TRBV14	TRBD1	many	14	TRBJ2-7	TGTGCCAGCAGCCATTGGGACAGGGGGTACGAGCAGTACTTC	CASSHWDRGYEQYF
TRBV11-3	TRBD2	few	14	TRBJ2-1	TGTGCCAGCAGCTTCCGGGGGGCCTACAATGAGCAGTTCTTC	CASSFRGAYNEQFF
TRBV20-1	.	few	14	TRBJ2-1	TGCAGTGCAACTTCACGGGTGGCCTACAATGAGCAGTTCTTC	CSATSRVAYNEQFF
TRBV7-9	.	many	13	TRBJ2-7	TGTGCCTCGGGCCCCCCCCTAACATACGAGCAGTACTTC	CASGPPLTYEQYF
TRBV25-1	TRBD2	.	15	TRBJ2-3	TGTGCCAGCGCTGGGGGCGGGGGGGCCATAAATACGCAGTATTTT	CASAGGGGAINTQYF
TRBV27	.	.	13	TRBJ2-3	TGTGCCAGCAGTGACGGACGCACAGATACGCAGTATTTT	CASSDGRTDTQYF
TRBV28	.	many	14	TRBJ2-7	TGTGCCAGCAGTTTAGAATTATGGGCCTACGAGCAGTACTTC	CASSLELWAYEQYF